Shown below are 26 T cell receptor beta chains from a single sample sequenced in a study of blood T cells in healthy people across ages. The second PCR ran about 6 to 12 cycles with a sample-barcoded 5' primer and J-beta primers. Using its own MiXCR run on the 5' RACE reads, TCRdb lists one record per CDR3 protein. The sample includes 920,000 or so distinct CDR3 sequences, under 55% of them seen just once. Material for sequencing was blood. The receptors here all came from a woman aged 55-69 years in good health.

The rearrangement joins TRBV24-1 to TRBJ2-1, with TRBD2 matching over 11 bases. Germline V CDR1 and CDR2: KGHDR, SFDVKD. J gave up 2 bases and V 6 bases, and 5 bases lay outside the gene matches. The CDR3 consists of 16 residues. In nucleotides, the CDR3 is TGTGCCACCAGTCCCTTAGCGGGAGGGGCCTACAATGAGCAGTTCTTC. This gives the protein CATSPLAGGAYNEQFF.

This sequence joins TRBV5-1 and TRBJ2-1; D gene ambiguous. The CDR3 has 16 residues. Trimming stripped 5 bases from V and 5 bases from J, with 20 bases between. The germline V gene has CDR1 SGHRS and CDR2 YFSETQ. The CDR3 DNA reads as TGCGCCAGCAGTTTCTTGACGGAGTCCCGTGACAATGAGCAGTTCTTC. This sequence encodes CASSFLTESRDNEQFF.

V and J are TRBV12-3 or TRBV12-4 and TRBJ1-5; D not certain. The ends were cut back, 6 bases at V and 3 bases at J, with 12 bases in the middle. There are 14 residues in the CDR3. The CDR3 is CASRPQQINQPQHF. The CDR3 bases are TGTGCCAGCAGACCACAGCAAATCAATCAGCCCCAGCATTTT.

In its sample, this clonotype was seen a few times. The V and J genes are TRBV18 and TRBJ1-1; unclear D gene. V lost 3 bases to trimming and J lost 2 bases, with 7 bases between them. Germline lookup yields CDR1 KGHSH and CDR2 LQKENI. This CDR3 is 13 amino acids long. The CDR3 spells CASSPAFNTEAFF. CDR3 sequence (DNA): TGTGCCAGCTCACCTGCGTTTAACACTGAAGCTTTCTTT. Full variable domain (outside the CDR3, taken from reference TRBV18 and TRBJ1-1): NAGVMQNPRHLVRRRGQEARLRCSPMKGHSHVYWYRQLPEEGLKFMVYLQKENIIDESGMPKERFSAEFPKEGPSILRIQQVVRGDSAAYFCASSPAFNTEAFFGQGTRLTVV.

This clonotype has only a few counts. V is TRBV4-1 and J is TRBJ1-2; a possible D gene is TRBD1 (6 bases). The length of the CDR3 is 16 residues. From germline, CDR1 is MGHRA and CDR2 YSYEKL. The V and J ends lost 1 base and 7 bases respectively, with 19 bases between them. As DNA, the CDR3 is TGCGCCAGCAGCCAAGTAGGGGGAAACAGGGCTAGTGGCTACACCTTC. Amino acids: CASSQVGGNRASGYTF.

This sequence joins TRBV12-3 or TRBV12-4 and TRBJ2-1; TRBD2 might be the D (5 bases). The length of the CDR3 is 14 residues. V was shortened by 2 bases and J by 13 bases, with 18 bases between the two germline ends. CDR3 residues: CASSLMSYGETQFF. CDR3 DNA sequence: TGTGCCAGCAGTTTAATGTCCTATGGGGAGACCCAGTTCTTC.

The chain carries TRBV20-1 and TRBJ2-3, with D unclear. Germline V gene lookup returns CDR1 DFQATT and CDR2 SNEGSKA (reference sequence). The CDR3 extends over 16 amino acids. Trimming left V 3 bases short and J 0 bases short, with 16 bases between. The CDR3 protein is CSASPLPTQSTDTQYF. In nucleotides, the CDR3 is TGCAGTGCTAGTCCCCTACCTACTCAAAGCACAGATACGCAGTATTTT.

This clonotype was seen a few times. The chain is built from TRBV20-1 and TRBJ2-7, with TRBD1 matching 8 bases. CDR3 length: 15 residues. CDR1 and CDR2 (germline): DFQATT, SNEGSKA (reference sequence). V lost 3 bases to trimming and J lost 2 bases; unmatched junction nucleotides: 9. The CDR3 DNA follows: TGCAGTGCTAGGACTACAGGGGGAGTTACCTACGAGCAGTACTTC. Translated, it gives CSARTTGGVTYEQYF.

V is TRBV30 and J is TRBJ1-5; tentative D call: TRBD1 (5 bases). Germline V lookup: CDR1 GTSNPN, CDR2 SVGIG (reference sequence). This CDR3 spans 15 amino acids. Deletions cut 3 bases from V and 2 bases from J, with 14 bases between. CDR3 sequence: CAWSRLQGGNQPQHF. CDR3 sequence (DNA): TGTGCCTGGAGCCGCCTCCAGGGTGGCAATCAGCCCCAGCATTTT.

This clonotype appeared a few times. The chain links TRBV20-1 to TRBJ2-5; perhaps TRBD2 as D (5 bases). CDR1 and CDR2 (germline): DFQATT, SNEGSKA (reference sequence). V shed 5 bases and J shed 4 bases, with 17 bases lying between them. The CDR3 loop spans 14 amino acids. CDR3: CSAGRISGRETQYF. The CDR3 DNA reads TGCAGTGCTGGCCGGATCTCTGGGAGAGAGACCCAGTACTTC.

The genes are TRBV2 and TRBJ1-5, with 7 positions matching TRBD1. The CDR3 contains 14 residues. After removal of 5 bases from V and 7 bases from J, the junction contained 8 bases not matched to a gene. From germline, CDR1 is SNHLY and CDR2 FYNNEI. CDR3 loop: CASSRRQGGQPQHF. The CDR3 region has the DNA TGTGCCAGCAGTAGGAGACAGGGTGGGCAGCCCCAGCATTTT. Drawing the rest from reference TRBV2 and TRBJ1-5, the complete variable domain is EPEVTQTPSHQVTQMGQEVILRCVPISNHLYFYWYRQILGQKVEFLVSFYNNEISEKSEIFDDQFSVERPDGSNFTLKIRSTKLEDSAMYFCASSRRQGGQPQHFGDGTRLSIL.

The sample holds one count of this clonotype. The chain combines TRBV7-2 with TRBJ1-5; D gene uncertain. CDR1 is SGHTA and CDR2 is FQGNSA in the germline V gene. The V gene lost 0 bases and the J gene lost 0 bases, with 9 bases spanning the gap. This CDR3 comprises 16 residues. CDR3 residues: CASSLARDYSNQPQHF. The DNA for the CDR3 is TGTGCCAGCAGCTTAGCGCGGGATTATAGCAATCAGCCCCAGCATTTT. The whole variable domain, filled in from reference TRBV7-2 and TRBJ1-5, reads GAGVSQSPSNKVTEKGKDVELRCDPISGHTALYWYRQSLGQGLEFLIYFQGNSAPDKSGLPSDRFSAERTGGSVSTLTIQRTQQEDSAVYLCASSLARDYSNQPQHFGDGTRLSIL.

This chain links TRBV28 with TRBJ1-1, with D possibly TRBD1 on 5 matching bases. Trimming pared 5 bases from V and 2 bases from J, leaving 15 bases between. Germline V CDR1 and CDR2: MDHEN, SYDVKM. This CDR3 has 15 residues. The CDR3 reads CASSLAGRYNTEAFF. DNA for the CDR3: TGTGCCAGCAGTCTCGCGGGACGCTACAACACTGAAGCTTTCTTT.

The table lists this clonotype with a few counts. The chain recombines TRBV12-3 or TRBV12-4 with TRBJ2-3; 9 nucleotides align to TRBD2. After removal of 2 bases from V and 4 bases from J, the junction contained 4 bases not matched to a gene. The CDR3 has 15 residues. CDR3 amino acids: CASSLNLAGPDTQYF. The CDR3 coding sequence is TGTGCCAGCAGTTTAAATCTAGCGGGACCAGATACGCAGTATTTT.

The chain uses TRBV10-3 and TRBJ2-1; TRBD1 or TRBD2 may be the D gene (5 bases each). The ends were cut back, 7 bases at V and 9 bases at J, with 13 bases in the middle. The CDR3 spans 12 residues. Germline loops: CDR1 ENHRY, CDR2 SYGVKD. The CDR3 reads CAINAQGTEQFF. The CDR3 nucleotides read TGTGCCATCAATGCGCAAGGGACTGAGCAGTTCTTC.

Concerning this clonotype: Given a much more abundant clone one base away, this may be a read error. This chain joins TRBV29-1 and TRBJ2-3; a possible D gene is TRBD2 (8 bases). The germline V gene encodes CDR1 SQVTM and CDR2 ANQGSEA. The CDR3 has 15 residues. The V gene lost 6 bases and the J gene lost 6 bases, with 22 bases spanning the gap. CDR3 in DNA: TGCAGCGTCTTACGTGGTAGCGGGACAGTTGATACGCAGTATTTT. Encoded protein: CSVLRGSGTVDTQYF.

As concerns this clonotype: The junction differs from germline at one of its ends, possibly a read error. V usage is TRBV7-8 and J usage is TRBJ2-3; TRBD2 aligns across 7 bases. The CDR3 totals 17 residues. Germline V gene data show CDR1 as SGHVS and CDR2 as FQNEAQ. DNA of the CDR3: TGTGCCAGCAGCTTAAGGGCTAGCGGAACAAGCACAGATATGCAGTATTTT. This codes for CASSLRASGTSTDMQYF.

The chain couples TRBV29-1 to TRBJ1-1; 8 nucleotides match TRBD1. The CDR3 spans 12 residues. The trim removed 5 bases at V and 7 bases at J, leaving 6 bases unmatched. Germline assignment: CDR1 SQVTM and CDR2 ANQGSEA. This CDR3 is CSVTAGGYEAFF. DNA for the CDR3: TGCAGCGTTACAGCAGGGGGCTATGAAGCTTTCTTT. The full variable domain, rest sourced from reference TRBV29-1 and TRBJ1-1, is SAVISQKPSRDICQRGTSLTIQCQVDSQVTMMFWYRQQPGQSLTLIATANQGSEATYESGFVIDKFPISRPNLTFSTLTVSNMSPEDSSIYLCSVTAGGYEAFFGQGTRLTVV.

This clonotype was seen a handful of times. J is TRBJ2-1 and V is TRBV12-3 or TRBV12-4; 10 bases align to TRBD2. The CDR3 runs 15 residues. Trimming took 7 bases from V and 4 from J; bases not matched to a gene: 7. This CDR3 reads CASISSGRRYNEQFF. In nucleotides, the CDR3 is TGTGCCAGCATTTCTAGCGGGAGACGTTACAATGAGCAGTTCTTC.

This clonotype has only a few counts. The genes are TRBV5-5 and TRBJ2-1; D could derive from TRBD1 or TRBD2 (5 bases each). Trimming took off 4 bases at V and 2 bases at J, with 16 bases between the two ends. CDR1 SGHKS and CDR2 YYEKEE come from the germline V gene (reference sequence). The CDR3 runs to 16 residues. The DNA of the CDR3 is TGTGCCAGCAGCCCCCTGGGGCGGGCAACCTACAATGAGCAGTTCTTC. Amino acid sequence: CASSPLGRATYNEQFF.

This chain links TRBV2 with TRBJ2-5, with 11 bases identical to TRBD2. This CDR3 region has 17 residues. V gave up 5 bases and J gave up 2 bases; unmatched junction bases: 10. CDR1 SNHLY and CDR2 FYNNEI come from the germline V gene. The chain's CDR3 is CASSQNSLAGGQETQYF. Here the CDR3 DNA reads TGTGCCAGCAGTCAGAATTCCCTAGCGGGGGGACAAGAGACCCAGTACTTC. The full variable domain, completed using reference TRBV2 and TRBJ2-5, is EPEVTQTPSHQVTQMGQEVILRCVPISNHLYFYWYRQILGQKVEFLVSFYNNEISEKSEIFDDQFSVERPDGSNFTLKIRSTKLEDSAMYFCASSQNSLAGGQETQYFGPGTRLLVL.

In this sample, this clonotype turned up many times. The genes are TRBV28 and TRBJ2-1; tentatively, D is TRBD1 (7 bases). The germline CDR1 and CDR2 sequences are MDHEN and SYDVKM. V lost 5 bases and J lost 5, with 10 bases in between. CDR3 size: 13 residues. CDR3 amino acids: CASSSRGDNEQFF. DNA of the CDR3: TGTGCCAGCAGTAGCAGGGGGGACAATGAGCAGTTCTTC. Combining the CDR3 with reference TRBV28 and TRBJ2-1 gives the whole variable domain DVKVTQSSRYLVKRTGEKVFLECVQDMDHENMFWYRQDPGLGLRLIYFSYDVKMKEKGDIPEGYSVSREKKERFSLILESASTNQTSMYLCASSSRGDNEQFFGPGTRLTVL.

V usage is TRBV12-5 and J usage is TRBJ2-5; 10 nucleotides line up with TRBD1. The J call may be incorrect, as the DNA end agrees better with TRBJ2-7. The CDR3 length is 15 residues. Germline-derived CDR1 and CDR2 are LGHNT and FRNRAP. CDR3: CASSKTGQGTHEQYF. In nucleotides, the CDR3 is TGTGCTAGTTCAAAAACGGGACAGGGGACGCACGAGCAGTACTTC.

This chain uses TRBV4-2 with TRBJ2-1; 8 nucleotides agree with TRBD2. Germline V gene data show CDR1 as LGHNA and CDR2 as YNFKEQ. The CDR3 contains 18 residues. V lost 4 bases, J lost 1 base, and 12 bases stayed unmatched. CDR3 nucleotide sequence: TGTGCCAGCAGCCCGAGATCCCGACTAGCGATGTCCTACAATGAGCAGTTCTTC. Protein: CASSPRSRLAMSYNEQFF.

This chain connects TRBV5-1 to TRBJ2-1, with TRBD2 matching 7 bases. V lost 6 bases, J lost 6 bases, and 9 bases stayed unmatched. The CDR3 runs 14 residues. Germline lookup yields CDR1 SGHRS and CDR2 YFSETQ. The CDR3 DNA sequence: TGCGCCAGCAACACTTCCGGGACTACCAATGAGCAGTTCTTC. It translates to CASNTSGTTNEQFF. The full variable domain, its missing parts supplied by reference TRBV5-1 and TRBJ2-1, is KAGVTQTPRYLIKTRGQQVTLSCSPISGHRSVSWYQQTPGQGLQFLFEYFSETQRNKGNFPGRFSGRQFSNSRSEMNVSTLELGDSALYLCASNTSGTTNEQFFGPGTRLTVL.

This chain uses TRBV15 with TRBJ1-1; D possibly corresponds to TRBD1 (6 bases). Deletions cut 4 bases from V and 1 base from J, with 10 bases between. Germline V gene data show CDR1 as LNHNV and CDR2 as YYDKDF (reference sequence). The CDR3 runs 14 residues. This CDR3 is CATSTWTANTEAFF. For the CDR3, the DNA is TGTGCCACCAGCACATGGACAGCGAACACTGAAGCTTTCTTT.